The next 14 T cell receptor beta chains were all read from a single sample in a study of cytomegalovirus exposure and HLA in healthy donors. Amplification used 60 Vbeta primers and 13 Jbeta primers. TCRdb's copy holds only in-frame clones and misses some; the assay was immunoSEQ multiplex PCR. This sample's clone table lists over 65,000 clones. The sample taken for sequencing was PBMCs. All receptors come from a woman aged 25-40 years in good health and CMV-seronegative.

The V gene is TRBV30, the J gene TRBJ1-1; D might be TRBD1 (5 bases). The germline CDR1 and CDR2 sequences are GTSNPN and SVGIG (reference sequence). V was shortened by 0 bases and J by 2 bases, with 7 bases between the two germline ends. The CDR3 is made up of 13 amino acids. The CDR3 sequence is CAWSVQDNTEAFF. The CDR3 bases are TGTGCCTGGAGTGTACAGGACAACACTGAAGCTTTCTTT.

The V call is TRBV6-5, the J call TRBJ2-7; tentatively, D is TRBD1 (6 bases). The CDR3 is 14 amino acids. Trimming pared 0 bases from V and 4 bases from J, leaving 10 bases between. Germline values: CDR1 MNHEY, CDR2 SVGAGI. CDR3 nucleotides: TGTGCCAGCAGTTACTCCAGGGGTGGGTACGAGCAGTACTTC. Translation: CASSYSRGGYEQYF.

CDR3 amino acids: CASSNPPGLAGPDTQYF. CDR3 bases: TGCGCCAGCAGCAACCCCCCGGGACTAGCGGGTCCAGATACGCAGTATTTT. The rearrangement uses TRBV5-1 and TRBJ2-3; TRBD2 aligns across 12 bases. Per germline, CDR1 SGHRS and CDR2 YFSETQ. With V trimmed by 4 bases and J by 4 bases, 10 bases remained unmatched. The CDR3 spans 17 residues. Drawing the rest from reference TRBV5-1 and TRBJ2-3, the complete variable domain is KAGVTQTPRYLIKTRGQQVTLSCSPISGHRSVSWYQQTPGQGLQFLFEYFSETQRNKGNFPGRFSGRQFSNSRSEMNVSTLELGDSALYLCASSNPPGLAGPDTQYFGPGTRLTVL.

The chain has TRBV4-2 and TRBJ1-1, with D unclear. V lost 2 bases and J lost 4, with 14 bases in between. Per germline, CDR1 LGHNA and CDR2 YNFKEQ. The CDR3 consists of 15 residues. The CDR3 region is CASSQPGPQSTEAFF. The CDR3 DNA is TGTGCCAGCAGCCAACCAGGCCCACAGTCCACTGAAGCTTTCTTT.

The chain employs TRBV29-1 and TRBJ2-7; D is perhaps TRBD1 (6 bases). CDR1 SQVTM and CDR2 ANQGSEA come from the germline V gene. V lost 4 bases and J 2 bases, leaving 15 bases between the germline ends. The CDR3 contains 14 residues. CDR3 DNA: TGCAGCGTTGGAGGCAGGGGCAAAGCCTACGAGCAGTACTTC. Amino acid sequence: CSVGGRGKAYEQYF.

The genes are TRBV11-2 and TRBJ2-5; the D is unclear. The CDR3 sequence is 13 residues long. V gave up 5 bases and J gave up 4 bases, with 11 bases separating them. CDR1 is SGHAT, CDR2 FQNNGV, per germline. CDR3 sequence: CASSLMMRETQYF. The CDR3 nucleotides read TGTGCCAGCAGCCTCATGATGCGAGAGACCCAGTACTTC.

The chain recombines TRBV9 with TRBJ1-2; 11 nucleotides agree with TRBD1. The trim removed 3 bases at V and 3 bases at J, leaving 4 bases unmatched. The CDR3 is made up of 15 amino acids. CDR1 is SGDLS, CDR2 YYNGEE, per germline. The CDR3 here is CASSADRGLDYGYTF. In nucleotides, the CDR3 is TGTGCCAGCAGCGCGGACAGGGGGCTCGACTATGGCTACACCTTC. The whole variable domain, filled in from reference TRBV9 and TRBJ1-2, reads DSGVTQTPKHLITATGQRVTLRCSPRSGDLSVYWYQQSLDQGLQFLIQYYNGEERAKGNILERFSAQQFPDLHSELNLSSLELGDSALYFCASSADRGLDYGYTFGSGTRLTVV.

The V call is TRBV7-2, the J call TRBJ1-1, with D uncertain. The V end lost 1 base, the J end lost 4 bases, and 7 bases lay between the germline ends. CDR1 and CDR2 from the germline V gene are SGHTA and FQGNSA. The CDR3 loop spans 13 amino acids. CDR3 in DNA: TGTGCCAGCAGCTTAGAGCGGTCCACTGAAGCTTTCTTT. Protein product: CASSLERSTEAFF.

The chain uses TRBV4-2 and TRBJ2-2; 7 nucleotides agree with TRBD1. Germline lookup yields CDR1 LGHNA and CDR2 YNFKEQ. The CDR3 has 17 residues. J gave up 2 bases and V 0 bases, and 6 bases lay outside the gene matches. CDR3 sequence (DNA): TGTGCCAGCAGCCAAGACCCCGACAGGGCTAACACCGGGGAGCTGTTTTTT. Amino acids: CASSQDPDRANTGELFF.

V and J are TRBV7-9 and TRBJ2-2; 7 nucleotides match TRBD2. The CDR3 runs 13 residues. Germline V CDR1 and CDR2: SEHNR, FQNEAQ (reference sequence). V lost 4 bases, J lost 6 bases, and 2 bases stayed unmatched. The CDR3 DNA follows: TGTGCCAGCAGCTCACGGGGGGCCGGGGAGCTGTTTTTT. It encodes CASSSRGAGELFF.

V and J are TRBV6-1 and TRBJ2-7; 10 bases line up with TRBD1. Germline V CDR1 and CDR2: MNHNS, SASEGT. V dropped 7 bases and J dropped 1; count of bases not matched to a gene: 7. CDR3 size: 15 residues. The CDR3, as DNA: TGTGCCAGCAACCTCGGACAGGGGGGGTCCTACGAGCAGTACTTC. It codes for CASNLGQGGSYEQYF.

V gene TRBV6-5 combines with J gene TRBJ2-2, with 7 bases identical to TRBD1. The V gene end was trimmed by 8 bases and the J gene end by 2 bases; junction bases not matched to a gene: 2. Germline V lookup: CDR1 MNHEY, CDR2 SVGAGI. CDR3 size: 13 residues. As DNA, the CDR3 is TGTGCCAGCGGGGACAGAAACACCGGGGAGCTGTTTTTT. Translation: CASGDRNTGELFF.

The rearrangement uses TRBV28 and TRBJ1-2, with D possibly TRBD1 on 6 matching bases. The germline V and J ends were trimmed by 4 bases and 4 bases, with 19 bases remaining between them. This CDR3 region has 16 residues. Germline V gene data show CDR1 as MDHEN and CDR2 as SYDVKM. CDR3 DNA sequence: TGTGCCAGCAGTTCCCATTATCAAGGGGGGGGCTATGGCTACACCTTC. The encoded protein is CASSSHYQGGGYGYTF.

The rearrangement uses TRBV20-1 and TRBJ1-3, with no clear D. This CDR3 spans 11 amino acids. Trimming stripped 3 bases from V and 10 bases from J, with 10 bases between. CDR1 is DFQATT, CDR2 SNEGSKA, per germline (reference sequence). The CDR3 reads CSASHRDTIYF. For the CDR3, the DNA is TGCAGTGCTAGTCATCGAGATACCATATATTTT.